This T cell receptor beta chain was obtained from a study of beta chain features in type 1 diabetes. Study outcomes and limitations: PCR might preferentially amplify shorter templates, equally in patients and controls. All four CD4+ subsets of Type 1 diabetes patients contained TCRB CDR3s that were moderately but significantly shorter. When VDJ junctions were examined, type 1 diabetes patients showed fewer insertions and more deletions.

Note on this clone: The antigen is undetermined.

The CDR3 length is 16 residues. Germline V gene sequence: CDR1 MNHEY, CDR2 SMNVEV (reference sequence). V shed 5 bases and J 5 bases; nucleotides not matched to a gene: 9. Investigators reverse transcribed all isolated RNA, so they sequenced expressed TCRB transcripts. Here immunoSEQ multiplex PCR was the method, and the copy in TCRdb shows in-frame clones only, minus some. In the table there are approximately 50,000 clones, around 60% of which are singletons. Input material: stem cell memory CD4+ T cells from blood. The chain links TRBV27 to TRBJ2-5; 12 nucleotides agree with TRBD2. The clonotype originates from a woman aged 25 to 39 with type 1 diabetes. The CDR3 here is CASSKLAGGPRETQYF. CDR3 DNA: TGTGCCAGCAGTAAGCTAGCGGGAGGGCCGAGGGAGACCCAGTACTTC.